This entry features one TCR beta chain sequence. Its antigen is still unknown. Within one base of it there is no much larger clone, and no base qualities were kept. The library came from the immunoSEQ multiplex PCR assay. TCRdb limited this immuneACCESS table to in-frame rearrangements with V and J called. A share of clones is missing; checked studies link under half to unresolved V genes, and the rest is unexplained. Within this sample are over 450,000 clones, with about four fifths of them counted one time only. The ten most abundant clones make up about 0.014% of the sample. The data originate from a study of shared T cell receptors in the human thymus (dated by TCRdb to about 2021). With regard to the full study: The study examined how the human thymus generates shared, self-reactive T-cell receptor alpha chains.

V and J are trimmed by 6 bases and 4 bases, and the gene matches miss 3 bases of the junction. Taken from the germline V gene, the CDR1 and CDR2 loops are ENHRY and SYGVKD. Reading from cysteine to phenylalanine, the CDR3 counts 13 amino acids. Of all the DNA, just the CDR3 is kept, 39 bases in frame from base 1. The data also belong to a second study, concerning human thymus T cells. Looking at the second paper: In Finland, the donors were immunologically healthy infants who were having open corrective cardiac surgery for congenital heart defects. Thymus tissue was collected as surgical resects that were removed during corrective cardiac surgery. Both the thymic and the peripheral blood repertoires appeared to show biased V and J gene segment usage. According to the related research, thymic TCR repertoires were highly overlapping among unrelated individuals. The study characterized TCR alpha and beta repertoires from seven to nine infant thymus samples and a few related peripheral blood samples. The cohort included six male and two female infants, with donor ages spanning 7 to 244 days. Thymocytes were freed from the tissue by mechanical means and kept at -70 degrees C as pellets of roughly 8.5-31 million cells. A QIAsymphony instrument was used to extract genomic DNA from the frozen cell pellets. The immunoSEQ multiplex PCR assay was used to amplify the TCRB and TCRAD loci from a standardized quantity of quality-controlled genomic DNA. The amplicons covered the V(D)J region and were long enough to include the CDR3 and to identify the V and J genes. Through the commercial immunoSEQ service, the amplicons were sequenced on an Illumina platform. Primer bias and sequencing errors were corrected as previously described, and TCRAD and TCRB definitions were based on the IMGT database. Repertoires were analysed with immunoSEQ Analyzer 3.0 and VDJTools, covering basic statistics, V/J segment usage, diversity estimates, rarefaction and pairwise overlap. Chao1, ChaoE, Efron-Thisted, Shannon and inverse Simpson indices were used to estimate diversity, which was also estimated on datasets down-sampled to the smallest sample. For repertoire overlap, CDR3 nucleotide sequence, V gene and J gene had to match strictly, and clustering was done by Jaccard-based multidimensional scaling. Thymus samples yielded on average approximately 840,000 unique TCRB clonotypes, compared with around 91,000 from blood samples.

Recombination joined TRBV10-3 with TRBJ1-2, and 9 junction bases match TRBD1. Sequenced material: thymocytes. This clonotype originated in a boy under two years old with a congenital heart defect. Donor details come from another sample of the same person, matched by shared clones. The DNA sequence reads TGTGCCATCAGGGGGACAGGGCCCTATGGCTACACCTTC. Its translation reads: CAIRGTGPYGYTF.